This T cell receptor (beta chain) was profiled in a study of long-term antiretroviral therapy in people with HIV. Broader study findings: Blood draws took place between the mid-2000s and the late 2010s and possibly involved older ART regimens.

Version v3.0 of the immunoSEQ assay ran at survey level. The data were produced by immunoSEQ multiplex PCR, yet TCRdb's version contains in-frame clones alone and is incomplete. The profile shows approximately 39,000 clones, around 75% of them singletons. The CDR3 covers 14 residues. Trimming stripped 4 bases from V and 2 bases from J, with 11 bases between. The germline V gene has CDR1 SGDLS and CDR2 YYNGEE. A remark on this clone: The antigen remains undetermined.

The sequence was collected from a man between 18 and 29 years old with HIV. The chain recombines TRBV9 with TRBJ2-3; the D is unclear. The source was unsorted PBMCs, collected 1.5 years after starting antiretroviral therapy. The CDR3 here is CASSPPAPTDTQYF. CDR3 sequence (DNA): TGTGCCAGCAGCCCTCCTGCCCCCACAGATACGCAGTATTTT.